The 13 T cell receptor beta chains given below trace back to one sample, sequenced in a study of CD8+ T cells in alopecia areata. It was cDNA, reverse transcribed from extracted RNA, that served as the sequencing template. Profiling relied on immunoSEQ multiplex PCR, and the TCRdb table lists in-frame clones only, not all of them. This repertoire shows about 150,000 clones, about 60% found once; its top ten account for under 5.5%. Sequencing was done on a sample of CD4+ T cells sorted from blood. Source of these receptors: a human donor in good health.

The chain employs TRBV29-1 and TRBJ2-1; 8 bases map to TRBD2. This CDR3 is built from 13 residues. After removal of 6 bases from V and 4 bases from J, the junction contained 5 bases not matched to a gene. The germline CDR1 and CDR2 sequences are SQVTM and ANQGSEA. The CDR3 loop is CSVVAGGYNEQFF. The DNA of the CDR3 is TGCAGCGTCGTGGCGGGAGGATACAATGAGCAGTTCTTC.

V gene TRBV25-1 combines with J gene TRBJ2-7; D possibly corresponds to TRBD1 (5 bases). Trimming cost V 1 base and J 6 bases, with 13 bases left between them. This CDR3 is 14 amino acids long. Germline CDR1 MGHDK, CDR2 SYGVNS. CDR3 nucleotides: TGTGCCAGCAGTGAATCAGGGAAAAGTCGCGAGCAGTACTTC. Protein: CASSESGKSREQYF.

This clone was recorded once. The chain joins TRBV5-6 to TRBJ1-2; no definite D call. Trimming shortened V by 0 bases and J by 2 bases, and 2 bases separated the two germline ends. The germline gives CDR1 SGHDT, CDR2 YYEEEE. The CDR3 covers 12 residues. CDR3 loop: CASSLVNYGYTF. The DNA of the CDR3 is TGTGCCAGCAGCTTGGTCAACTATGGCTACACCTTC.

This clone was seen once. The chain uses TRBV4-1 and TRBJ1-2; maybe TRBD1 (5 bases). The CDR3 is made up of 13 amino acids. The germline gives CDR1 MGHRA, CDR2 YSYEKL. V lost 6 bases and J 6 bases, leaving 14 bases between the germline ends. The CDR3: CASRLPGTNGYTF. Here the CDR3 DNA reads TGCGCCAGCAGGTTGCCCGGGACTAATGGCTACACCTTC.

V is TRBV25-1 and J is TRBJ2-3; 7 nucleotides line up with TRBD2. The CDR3 contains 17 residues. Trimming cost V 3 bases and J 3 bases; bases outside gene matches: 12. Germline V gene sequence: CDR1 MGHDK, CDR2 SYGVNS. As DNA, the CDR3 is TGTGCCAGCAGTGAGCCGGCGGCGGGAGCTCTTACAGATACGCAGTATTTT. Translating gives CASSEPAAGALTDTQYF.

The V call is TRBV4-1, the J call TRBJ2-5; possible D gene TRBD2, 6 bases. V was shortened by 3 bases and J by 4 bases, with 12 bases between the two germline ends. Germline V gene sequence: CDR1 MGHRA, CDR2 YSYEKL. The CDR3 covers 14 residues. The CDR3 coding sequence is TGCGCCAGCAGCCAGTCAGGAGGGAGAGAGACCCAGTACTTC. This codes for CASSQSGGRETQYF.

Notes on this clone: Within the sample, other DNA sequences also encode this same CDR3. V usage is TRBV15 and J usage is TRBJ2-1; no definite D call. From germline, CDR1 is LNHNV and CDR2 YYDKDF (reference sequence). CDR3 length: 11 amino acids. V dropped 4 bases and J dropped 2 bases, with 0 bases sitting between them. CDR3 loop: CATSTYNEQFF. The CDR3 region has the DNA TGTGCCACCAGCACCTACAATGAGCAGTTCTTC.

The chain has TRBV5-6 and TRBJ1-2; 7 bases match TRBD1. There are 12 residues in the CDR3. V trimming: 4 bases; J trimming: 8 bases; junction bases outside the gene matches: 5. Germline V gene lookup returns CDR1 SGHDT and CDR2 YYEEEE. As DNA, the CDR3 is TGTGCCAGCAGCCCGAGGGGGCGAGGCTACACCTTC. This translates into CASSPRGRGYTF.

This clone has a handful of counts. V gene TRBV12-5 combines with J gene TRBJ2-7; 11 positions agree with TRBD2. Trimming removed 2 bases from V and 6 bases from J; junction bases left unmatched: 9. This CDR3 is 16 amino acids long. The germline gives CDR1 LGHNT, CDR2 FRNRAP. In DNA form, the CDR3 reads TGTGCTAGTGGTTTGAAACTAGCGGGAGAACTCTCCGAGCAGTACTTC. The encoded protein is CASGLKLAGELSEQYF.

The CDR3 region is CATSRAGVGKNIQYF. CDR3 nucleotides: TGTGCCACCAGCAGAGCCGGGGTAGGCAAAAACATTCAGTACTTC. The chain has TRBV15 and TRBJ2-4; D is perhaps TRBD2 (5 bases). The germline gives CDR1 LNHNV, CDR2 YYDKDF (reference sequence). Trimming took 1 base from V and 3 from J, leaving 10 bases between them. The CDR3 spans 15 residues.

V is TRBV23-1 and J is TRBJ2-5, with TRBD1 matching over 7 bases. TRBV23-1 is an ORF, and what it does is uncertain. V lost 8 bases, J lost 8 bases, and 14 bases stayed unmatched. This CDR3 has 14 residues. CDR3: CASPSTGSVRTQYF. Written as DNA, the CDR3 is TGCGCCAGCCCATCGACAGGGTCCGTCCGAACCCAGTACTTC.

This chain connects TRBV30 to TRBJ1-5; D is uncertain. V was pared by 1 base and J by 4 bases, with 8 bases between. The CDR3 consists of 13 residues. The germline V gene has CDR1 GTSNPN and CDR2 SVGIG (reference sequence). As DNA, the CDR3 is TGTGCCTGGAGTGAGGCAGTTAATCAGCCCCAGCATTTT. This translates into CAWSEAVNQPQHF. The variable domain in full, with the rest retrieved from reference TRBV30 and TRBJ1-5, is SQTIHQWPATLVQPVGSPLSLECTVEGTSNPNLYWYRQAAGRGLQLLFYSVGIGQISSEVPQNLSASRPQDRQFILSSKKLLLSDSGFYLCAWSEAVNQPQHFGDGTRLSIL.

The chain carries TRBV7-2 and TRBJ2-5, with D possibly TRBD2 on 5 matching bases. Germline CDR1 and CDR2: SGHTA and FQGNSA. This CDR3 region has 14 residues. V was clipped by 1 base and J by 5 bases, with 11 bases between them. The CDR3 DNA follows: TGTGCCAGCAGCTTAGACGGAGGAGTGGAGACCCAGTACTTC. Its protein product is CASSLDGGVETQYF.